This TCR beta chain was sequenced for a study of blood T cell repertoires in COVID-19. Study details: Whether acute or convalescent, the COVID-19 samples came from the United States, Italy and Spain. Sample material is recorded as cDNA or gDNA derived from T cells, B-cell-depleted T cells, or PBMCs.

Source study methods: The assay estimated nucleated cells by amplifying reference gene primers. Clones were read by immunoSEQ multiplex PCR, and TCRdb kept only the in-frame ones, dropping some. V, J and clone size were drawn from that table, and D and trimming were deduced from the DNA. The sample records approximately 110,000 clones, about three quarters being singletons. J lost 1 base, V lost 5 bases, and 6 bases had no gene match. The CDR3 loop spans 15 amino acids. Germline-derived CDR1 and CDR2 are ENHRY and SYGVKD. The TCR sequence derives from a human donor with acute or convalescent COVID-19. The donor label of this sample is uncertain. The chain has TRBV10-3 and TRBJ1-1; 8 bases match TRBD1. Sequences were obtained from peripheral blood. This CDR3 is CAISPGTGSNTEAFF. In nucleotides, the CDR3 is TGTGCCATCAGTCCCGGGACAGGCTCGAACACTGAAGCTTTCTTT.